These 30 T cell receptor beta chains came from one sample sequenced in a study of cytomegalovirus exposure and HLA in healthy donors. Researchers ran the PCR with 60 Vbeta and 13 Jbeta primers. Libraries were prepared by immunoSEQ multiplex PCR; TCRdb keeps only in-frame clonotypes and omits some of them. Of some 29,000 clones in the sample, roughly two fifths are singletons; the top ten hold about 2%. Sample: PBMCs. These receptor sequences come from a woman in her fifties or sixties in good health and CMV-seronegative.

This chain uses TRBV13 with TRBJ2-3; 9 bases are shared with TRBD1. This CDR3 spans 16 amino acids. In germline, CDR1 is PRHDT, CDR2 FYEKMQ (reference sequence). V lost 1 base and J lost 2; bases outside the gene matches: 4. Written as DNA, the CDR3 is TGTGCCAGCAGCTTAGTAACAGGGGGCCACACAGATACGCAGTATTTT. It codes for CASSLVTGGHTDTQYF.

The chain uses TRBV2 and TRBJ2-5, with 10 bases lining up with TRBD2. Germline V gene data show CDR1 as SNHLY and CDR2 as FYNNEI. V shed 1 base, J shed 1 base, and the junction held 3 bases outside the gene matches. This CDR3 contains 16 residues. The CDR3 region has the DNA TGTGCCAGCAGTGAAGGGGTAGCGGGGGGCCAAGAGACCCAGTACTTC. Protein: CASSEGVAGGQETQYF.

The genes are TRBV19 and TRBJ1-4; D is possibly TRBD1 (5 bases). Trimming shortened V by 1 base and J by 8 bases, and 11 bases separated the two germline ends. Germline lookup yields CDR1 LNHDA and CDR2 SQIVND (reference sequence). The CDR3 has 14 amino acids. The CDR3 DNA reads TGTGCCAGTAGTATAGGACGGGGGAAAGAAAAACTGTTTTTT. It codes for CASSIGRGKEKLFF.

CDR3 sequence reads: CASSEDRVGTEAFF. The DNA for the CDR3 is TGTGCCAGCAGTGAAGACAGGGTGGGCACTGAAGCTTTCTTT. The J gene is TRBJ1-1, the V gene TRBV6-1; maybe TRBD1 (6 bases). The CDR3 is 14 residues long. Germline CDR1 reads MNHNS; CDR2 reads SASEGT. V was pared by 1 base and J by 4 bases, with 10 bases between.

A few counts support this clone. As DNA, the CDR3 is TGTGCCAGCGGACTAGCGGGGTTAGCCACAGATACGCAGTATTTT. It specifies CASGLAGLATDTQYF. The chain is built from TRBV11-2 and TRBJ2-3, with 12 bases identical to TRBD2. The germline V gene has CDR1 SGHAT and CDR2 FQNNGV. After removal of 8 bases from V and 2 bases from J, the junction contained 5 bases not matched to a gene. This CDR3 is 15 amino acids long.

The gene calls are TRBV12-5 and TRBJ2-7; 9 nucleotides line up with TRBD1. Germline V gene sequence: CDR1 LGHNT, CDR2 FRNRAP. J was trimmed by 5 bases and V by 3 bases; bases with no gene match: 5. The CDR3 spans 14 residues. The CDR3, as DNA: TGTGCTAGTGGTTTCCTGACAGGGGGTAACGAGCAGTACTTC. This codes for CASGFLTGGNEQYF.

The chain joins TRBV5-1 to TRBJ2-1; 10 nucleotides line up with TRBD2. CDR3 length equals 21 residues. The trim removed 2 bases at V and 0 bases at J, leaving 17 bases unmatched. In germline, CDR1 is SGHRS, CDR2 YFSETQ. The CDR3 sequence is CASSFPNTGTSVLSSYNEQFF. DNA for the CDR3: TGCGCCAGCAGCTTCCCAAACACCGGGACTAGCGTCTTGAGCTCCTACAATGAGCAGTTCTTC. Looking up the rest from reference TRBV5-1 and TRBJ2-1 gives the full variable domain: KAGVTQTPRYLIKTRGQQVTLSCSPISGHRSVSWYQQTPGQGLQFLFEYFSETQRNKGNFPGRFSGRQFSNSRSEMNVSTLELGDSALYLCASSFPNTGTSVLSSYNEQFFGPGTRLTVL.

This chain uses TRBV7-3 with TRBJ2-3; D might be TRBD2 (6 bases). The germline gives CDR1 SGHTA, CDR2 FQGTGA. The CDR3 consists of 14 residues. Trimming pared 2 bases from V and 2 bases from J, leaving 8 bases between. The chain's CDR3 is CASSLGGATDTQYF. DNA for the CDR3: TGTGCCAGCAGCTTAGGCGGGGCCACAGATACGCAGTATTTT.

This clone was seen once. The rearrangement joins TRBV27 to TRBJ2-7, with 7 bases fitting TRBD2. The CDR3 covers 15 residues. With 2 bases clipped from V and 2 bases from J, the junction kept 6 bases outside the gene matches. The germline V gene has CDR1 MNHEY and CDR2 SMNVEV (reference sequence). CDR3 DNA: TGTGCCAGCAGTTTAGGGGGAGGGTCAACCTACGAGCAGTACTTC. Translating it yields CASSLGGGSTYEQYF.

The CDR3, as DNA: TGCGCCAGCAGTCCAAAACAGAACACTGAAGCTTTCTTT. Protein: CASSPKQNTEAFF. The V call is TRBV23-1, the J call TRBJ1-1, with D unclear. TRBV23-1 belongs to the ORF category, with a function that is uncertain. The V gene lost 4 bases and the J gene lost 1 base, with 7 bases spanning the gap. This CDR3 has 13 amino acids.

The chain couples TRBV18 to TRBJ1-2; 12 bases fit TRBD1. The V segment lost 3 bases and the J segment 3 bases; nucleotides outside the gene matches: 8. The CDR3 runs 17 residues. Germline V gene sequence: CDR1 KGHSH, CDR2 LQKENI. The CDR3 region has the DNA TGTGCCAGCTCACCTCAACCGGGACAGGGGGCGCACTATGGCTACACCTTC. This encodes CASSPQPGQGAHYGYTF. Full variable domain (remainder filled in from reference TRBV18 and TRBJ1-2): NAGVMQNPRHLVRRRGQEARLRCSPMKGHSHVYWYRQLPEEGLKFMVYLQKENIIDESGMPKERFSAEFPKEGPSILRIQQVVRGDSAAYFCASSPQPGQGAHYGYTFGSGTRLTVV.

The rearrangement joins TRBV29-1 to TRBJ2-2; 7 positions agree with TRBD1. Germline loops: CDR1 SQVTM, CDR2 ANQGSEA. Trimming at V came to 4 bases and at J to 0 bases, leaving 5 bases not matched to a gene. The CDR3 has 15 residues. DNA for the CDR3: TGCAGCGTTGTGGCAGGGGGACCGAACACCGGGGAGCTGTTTTTT. Its protein is CSVVAGGPNTGELFF.

This clone was counted a few times. The V call is TRBV30, the J call TRBJ2-1, with TRBD1 identical over 8 bases. The CDR3 sequence is 15 residues long. The germline V gene has CDR1 GTSNPN and CDR2 SVGIG (reference sequence). The J segment lost 7 bases and the V segment lost 0 bases, leaving 8 bases of the junction unmatched. The CDR3 nucleotides read TGTGCCTGGAGTGTCCTGGACAGGGAGGTAAATGAGCAGTTCTTC. As protein: CAWSVLDREVNEQFF.

The rearrangement joins TRBV7-3 to TRBJ2-3, with TRBD2 matching 12 bases. The germline gives CDR1 SGHTA, CDR2 FQGTGA. After removal of 5 bases from V and 4 bases from J, the junction contained 4 bases not matched to a gene. The CDR3 has 15 amino acids. The CDR3 DNA reads TGTGCCAGCAGCAAGCTAGCGGGAGGGCCAGATACGCAGTATTTT. Protein product: CASSKLAGGPDTQYF. The full variable domain, with the rest looked up from reference TRBV7-3 and TRBJ2-3, is GAGVSQTPSNKVTEKGKYVELRCDPISGHTALYWYRQSLGQGPEFLIYFQGTGAADDSGLPNDRFFAVRPEGSVSTLKIQRTERGDSAVYLCASSKLAGGPDTQYFGPGTRLTVL.

J is TRBJ2-7 and V is TRBV29-1; D might be TRBD1 (6 bases). Germline lookup yields CDR1 SQVTM and CDR2 ANQGSEA. V lost 4 bases, J lost 6 bases, and 16 bases lay in between. The CDR3 contains 13 residues. CDR3 in amino acids: CSVGLSEGGEQYF. DNA for the CDR3: TGCAGCGTTGGGTTGTCAGAAGGGGGCGAGCAGTACTTC.

The genes are TRBV4-2 and TRBJ2-4, with TRBD2 matching 15 bases. Germline lookup yields CDR1 LGHNA and CDR2 YNFKEQ. This CDR3 has 18 amino acids. J was trimmed by 1 base and V by 4 bases; bases with no gene match: 5. The chain's CDR3 is CASSPGLAGGRAKNIQYF. CDR3 nucleotides: TGTGCCAGCAGCCCTGGACTAGCGGGAGGGCGGGCCAAAAACATTCAGTACTTC.

The genes are TRBV7-2 and TRBJ2-3; TRBD2 matches at 9 bases. Trimming removed 8 bases from V and 1 base from J; junction bases left unmatched: 7. CDR1 is SGHTA, CDR2 FQGNSA, per germline. This CDR3 spans 15 amino acids. The CDR3 DNA is TGTGCCAGCGAGGCATTAGCGGGAGGCACAGATACGCAGTATTTT. Translated, it gives CASEALAGGTDTQYF.

The rearrangement uses TRBV5-4 and TRBJ1-1; TRBD1 might be the D (5 bases). The CDR3 is 13 amino acids. Trimming cost V 5 bases and J 1 base, with 9 bases left between them. The V gene's germline CDR1 is SGHNT and CDR2 YYREEE (reference sequence). The CDR3: CASREGTNTEAFF. The CDR3 DNA is TGTGCCAGCAGGGAGGGGACGAACACTGAAGCTTTCTTT.

The genes are TRBV5-1 and TRBJ2-3; 7 bases agree with TRBD1. V dropped 6 bases and J dropped 5; count of bases not matched to a gene: 9. CDR3 size: 14 residues. CDR1 is SGHRS, CDR2 YFSETQ, per germline. The CDR3 is CASNRQGGGDTQYF. CDR3 bases: TGCGCCAGCAACCGACAGGGTGGAGGAGATACGCAGTATTTT.

This chain connects TRBV7-6 to TRBJ2-7; unclear D gene. Germline V gene sequence: CDR1 SGHVS, CDR2 FNYEAQ. This CDR3 has 12 amino acids. V was clipped by 1 base and J by 7 bases, with 8 bases between them. Here the CDR3 DNA reads TGTGCCAGCAGCTTAGTTGGGCAGGAGCAGTACTTC. Translated, it gives CASSLVGQEQYF.

The J gene is TRBJ1-1, the V gene TRBV19, with 7 bases lining up with TRBD1. J gave up 4 bases and V 3 bases, and 11 bases lay outside the gene matches. This CDR3 has 16 residues. Germline V CDR1 and CDR2: LNHDA, SQIVND (reference sequence). DNA of the CDR3: TGTGCCAGTAGTATGGGCTTTTGGGACAGATCCACTGAAGCTTTCTTT. This gives the protein CASSMGFWDRSTEAFF.

This clone was picked up a small number of times. V is TRBV4-2 and J is TRBJ1-1; a weak D match, TRBD1 (6 bases). The CDR3 extends over 17 amino acids. The germline CDR1 and CDR2 sequences are LGHNA and YNFKEQ. The germline V and J ends were trimmed by 1 base and 1 base, with 16 bases remaining between them. CDR3 coding DNA: TGTGCCAGCAGCCAAGTCTTCGCCCAGGGGAGGAACACTGAAGCTTTCTTT. This encodes CASSQVFAQGRNTEAFF.

A few counts support this clone. The chain links TRBV4-1 to TRBJ1-1, with D possibly matching TRBD1 (6 bases). The CDR3 length is 16 residues. CDR1 is MGHRA and CDR2 is YSYEKL in the germline V gene. The V end was cut by 4 bases, the J end by 1 base, with 16 bases between. The CDR3 DNA follows: TGCGCCAGCAGCCTTAAAGGGGACATAACGAACACTGAAGCTTTCTTT. Amino acids: CASSLKGDITNTEAFF.

The J gene is TRBJ1-1, the V gene TRBV5-1; 9 bases match TRBD1. After removal of 0 bases from V and 5 bases from J, the junction contained 2 bases not matched to a gene. The CDR3 covers 14 residues. Germline-derived CDR1 and CDR2 are SGHRS and YFSETQ. For the CDR3, the DNA is TGCGCCAGCAGCTTGGGGGGGACAGGGACTGAAGCTTTCTTT. It translates to CASSLGGTGTEAFF.

CDR3 in DNA: TGTGCCAGCAGCTTCGGAGGATGGGGCAAAAACATTCAGTACTTC. Protein sequence: CASSFGGWGKNIQYF. The chain joins TRBV5-6 to TRBJ2-4; maybe TRBD2 (5 bases). V lost 2 bases to trimming and J lost 3 bases, with 12 bases between them. Per the germline V gene, CDR1 is SGHDT and CDR2 is YYEEEE. This CDR3 region has 15 residues.

The rearrangement links TRBV21-1 to TRBJ1-3; the table's D call TRBD1 went unverified against the DNA. TRBV21-1 is a known pseudogene. This CDR3 spans 15 amino acids. The CDR3 loop reads CASSKKGDRGHTIYF. The CDR3 nucleotides are TGTGCCAGCAGCAAAAAAGGCGACAGGGGCCACACCATATATTTT.

With regard to this clone: Other DNA sequences from this sample encode an identical CDR3 as well. The chain uses TRBV7-9 and TRBJ2-6, with TRBD1 matching 11 bases. Germline V gene lookup returns CDR1 SEHNR and CDR2 FQNEAQ (reference sequence). The CDR3 is 17 amino acids. J lost 0 bases, V lost 5 bases, and 3 bases had no gene match. In DNA, the CDR3 is TGTGCCAGCAGCGCCGGGACAGGGGGCTCTGGGGCCAACGTCCTGACTTTC. It encodes CASSAGTGGSGANVLTF.

The J gene is TRBJ1-2, the V gene TRBV7-6, with TRBD1 identical over 12 bases. CDR1 is SGHVS and CDR2 is FNYEAQ in the germline V gene. This CDR3 has 14 residues. The trim removed 0 bases at V and 14 bases at J, leaving 7 bases unmatched. The CDR3 DNA sequence: TGTGCCAGCAGCTTAGCTTCGGGACAGGGGGCCAGAACCTTC. It encodes CASSLASGQGARTF.

This chain uses TRBV6-1 with TRBJ2-5; no firm D call. Between the trimmed V and J ends, which lost 6 bases and 5 bases, there was a span of 10 bases. Germline V CDR1 and CDR2: MNHNS, SASEGT. This CDR3 comprises 12 residues. CDR3 protein: CASSPTRETQYF. The CDR3 DNA follows: TGTGCCAGCAGCCCAACGAGGGAGACCCAGTACTTC.

In its sample, this clone was seen a few times. The genes are TRBV5-5 and TRBJ1-5, with D perhaps matching TRBD1 (6 bases). Germline lookup yields CDR1 SGHKS and CDR2 YYEKEE (reference sequence). V lost 0 bases to trimming and J lost 9 bases, with 16 bases between them. This CDR3 spans 15 amino acids. The DNA of the CDR3 is TGTGCCAGCAGCTTGGGTGTACAGGGCCAGAGGCCCCAGCATTTT. Encoded protein: CASSLGVQGQRPQHF.